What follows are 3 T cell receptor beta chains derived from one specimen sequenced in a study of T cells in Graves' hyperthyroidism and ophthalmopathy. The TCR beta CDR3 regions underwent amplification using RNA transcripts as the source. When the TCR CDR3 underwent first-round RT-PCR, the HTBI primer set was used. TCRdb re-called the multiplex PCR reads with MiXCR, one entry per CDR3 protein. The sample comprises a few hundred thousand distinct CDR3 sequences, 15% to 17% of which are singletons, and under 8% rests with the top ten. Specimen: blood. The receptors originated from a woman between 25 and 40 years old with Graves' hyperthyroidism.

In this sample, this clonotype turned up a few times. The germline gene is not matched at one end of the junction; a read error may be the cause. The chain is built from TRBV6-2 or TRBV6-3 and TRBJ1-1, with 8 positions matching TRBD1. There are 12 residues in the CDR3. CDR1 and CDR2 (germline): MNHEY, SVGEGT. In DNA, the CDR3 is TGTGCCAGCAGCGGACAGGGATCTGAAGCTCTCTTT. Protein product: CASSGQGSEALF.

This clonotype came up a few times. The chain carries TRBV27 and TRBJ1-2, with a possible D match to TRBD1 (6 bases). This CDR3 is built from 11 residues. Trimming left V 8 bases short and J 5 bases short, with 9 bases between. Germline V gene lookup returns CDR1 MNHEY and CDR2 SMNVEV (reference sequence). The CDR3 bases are TGTGCCAGCGGAGGACAGTATGGCTACACCTTC. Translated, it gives CASGGQYGYTF.

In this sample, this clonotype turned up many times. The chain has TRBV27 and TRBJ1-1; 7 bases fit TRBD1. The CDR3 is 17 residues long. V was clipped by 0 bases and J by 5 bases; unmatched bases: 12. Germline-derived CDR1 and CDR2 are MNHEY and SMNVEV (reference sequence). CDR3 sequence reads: CASSLSLNRGRRTEAFF. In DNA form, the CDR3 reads TGTGCCAGCAGTTTATCTCTAAACAGGGGAAGGCGGACTGAAGCTTTCTTT.